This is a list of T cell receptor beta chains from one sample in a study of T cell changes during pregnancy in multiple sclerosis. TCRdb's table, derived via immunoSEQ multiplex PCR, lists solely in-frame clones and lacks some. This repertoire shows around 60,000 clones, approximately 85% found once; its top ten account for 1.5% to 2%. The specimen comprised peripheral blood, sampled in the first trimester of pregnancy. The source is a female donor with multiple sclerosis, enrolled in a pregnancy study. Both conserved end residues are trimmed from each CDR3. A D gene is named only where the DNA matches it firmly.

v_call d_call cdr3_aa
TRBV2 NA ASRDTVSSSGYT
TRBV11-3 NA ASSAISSYEQY
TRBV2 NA ASSRNGNTQY
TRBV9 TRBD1 ASSVERGRDSNQPQH
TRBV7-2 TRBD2 ASSFRLAVNTGELF
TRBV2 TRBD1 ASADRGPNQPQH
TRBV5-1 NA ASSLDGSGLSNQPQH
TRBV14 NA ASSPTLNGPGGGYT
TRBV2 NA ATQQEKLQETQY
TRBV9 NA ASSPGQNSGNTIY
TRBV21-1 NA ASSKPSGVPPMNTEAF
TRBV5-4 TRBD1 ASTSVGQGDYGYT
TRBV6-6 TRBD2 ASNLAGADYNEQF
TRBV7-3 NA ASSLASGTYNEQF
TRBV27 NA ASSEGAGANVLT
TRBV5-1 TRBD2 ASSLGLLAGTRDEQF
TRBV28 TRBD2 ASSLASGSYNEQF
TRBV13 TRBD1 ASSTRTGRTDTQY
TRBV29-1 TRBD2 SVITSGYVEQY
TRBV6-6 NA ASSSPRGGRDIQY
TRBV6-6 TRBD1 ASRKQGSNQPQH
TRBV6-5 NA ASSYVSASSTDTQY
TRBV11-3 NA ASSTRADSSYEQY
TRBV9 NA ASSVGGSSYEQY
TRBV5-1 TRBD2 ASSMNQLAGGREQY
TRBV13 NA ASSGAGDYEQY
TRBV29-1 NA SVVRGDNEQF
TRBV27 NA ASSFRVRQGQIYEQY
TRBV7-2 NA ASSFINYGYT
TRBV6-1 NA ASSESGVIYEQY
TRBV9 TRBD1 ASSGRGQGNTGELF
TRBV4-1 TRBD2 ASSQDRSGTIQETQY
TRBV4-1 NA ASSHKSGGDYGYT
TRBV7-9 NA ASSFEARGVRQPQH
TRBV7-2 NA ASSLGVTPYNEQF
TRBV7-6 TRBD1 ASSLEPGQNYEQY
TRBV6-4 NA ASSEGGETDTQY
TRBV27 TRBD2 ASSAGLAGFTDTQY
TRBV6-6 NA ASSPPGVNQPQH
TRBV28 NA ASQVGRYTDTQY
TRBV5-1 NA ASKELFGTDTQY
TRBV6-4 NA ASSLTSTGNTEAF
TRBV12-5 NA ASGQTGFGMNTEAF
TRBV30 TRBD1 AYTGVTEAF
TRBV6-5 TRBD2 ASSRSGSSYEQF